A selection of T cell receptor beta chains follows, all from one sample in a study of cytomegalovirus exposure and HLA in healthy donors. Generated by immunoSEQ multiplex PCR, the TCRdb table keeps only in-frame clones and is missing some. The sample holds 150,000 to 200,000 clones; around 88% are singletons and the top ten take around 2.1%. Specimen: PBMCs. The receptors shown here come from a woman younger than 35 in good health and CMV-seronegative. CDR3s include the opening cysteine and the closing phenylalanine or tryptophan. D genes are given only for firm matches. Some rows have no size entry. The others give once, few or many, or a class for an expanded clone.

CDR3: CASSDPTSGNYEQYF; DNA: TGCGCCAGCAGTGATCCGACTAGCGGGAACTACGAGCAGTACTTC; D: TRBD2; J: TRBJ2-7; V: TRBV10-1; size: .
CDR3: CAWGGGGAVSELFF; DNA: TGTGCCTGGGGTGGAGGGGGGGCGGTGTCGGAGCTGTTTTTT; D: .; J: TRBJ2-2; V: TRBV30; size: once
CDR3: CASSMVDRGFQPQHF; DNA: TGTGCCAGTAGTATGGTGGACAGGGGGTTCCAGCCCCAGCATTTT; D: TRBD1; J: TRBJ1-5; V: TRBV19; size: .
CDR3: CASSDSFYSRYGYTF; DNA: TGTGCCAGCAGTGACTCCTTTTACAGCCGCTATGGCTACACCTTC; D: .; J: TRBJ1-2; V: TRBV6-4; size: .
CDR3: CASRPTVTGEAFF; DNA: TGTGCCAGTAGACCGACAGTAACGGGTGAAGCTTTCTTT; D: .; J: TRBJ1-1; V: TRBV19; size: .
CDR3: CASSLDLLAGGTASTDTQYF; DNA: TGTGCCAGCAGCTTAGATCTCCTGGCGGGAGGAACAGCTAGCACAGATACGCAGTATTTT; D: TRBD2; J: TRBJ2-3; V: TRBV11-2; size: .
CDR3: CASGGRNTDTQYF; DNA: TGTGCCAGTGGGGGCAGGAACACAGATACGCAGTATTTT; D: .; J: TRBJ2-3; V: TRBV27; size: .
CDR3: CAWSDTGYSGNTIYF; DNA: TGTGCCTGGAGTGATACAGGGTACTCTGGAAACACCATATATTTT; D: .; J: TRBJ1-3; V: TRBV30; size: .
CDR3: CASSYSRGNEQFF; DNA: TGTGCCAGCAGTTACTCACGGGGGAATGAGCAGTTCTTC; D: .; J: TRBJ2-1; V: TRBV6-5; size: .
CDR3: CASKRVASLDTQYF; DNA: TGTGCCAGCAAGAGGGTAGCCTCCTTGGATACGCAGTATTTT; D: .; J: TRBJ2-3; V: TRBV2; size: .
CDR3: CASSLTVNTEAFF; DNA: TGTGCCAGCAGCTTGACAGTGAACACTGAAGCTTTCTTT; D: .; J: TRBJ1-1; V: TRBV7-8; size: once
CDR3: CASSPNRDYEQYF; DNA: TGTGCCAGCAGTCCTAACAGGGACTACGAGCAGTACTTC; D: .; J: TRBJ2-7; V: TRBV6-5; size: .
CDR3: CASSSRVGTEAFF; DNA: TGTGCCAGCAGCTCCAGGGTCGGCACTGAAGCTTTCTTT; D: .; J: TRBJ1-1; V: TRBV7-2; size: .
CDR3: CASSYHRTSGASEQYF; DNA: TGTGCCAGCAGTTACCACCGGACTAGCGGGGCCTCCGAGCAGTACTTC; D: TRBD2; J: TRBJ2-7; V: TRBV6-6; size: .
CDR3: CASSFSSGRAGFF; DNA: TGTGCCAGCAGCTTTTCAAGCGGGAGGGCCGGTTTCTTC; D: TRBD2; J: TRBJ2-1; V: TRBV7-8; size: .
CDR3: CSSPRTDAYNEQFF; DNA: TGCAGCTCCCCCCGGACAGATGCCTACAATGAGCAGTTCTTC; D: .; J: TRBJ2-1; V: TRBV29-1; size: .
CDR3: CSVGQNTGELFF; DNA: TGCAGCGTTGGACAGAACACCGGGGAGCTGTTTTTT; D: .; J: TRBJ2-2; V: TRBV29-1; size: .
CDR3: CASSLSGSSYNEQFF; DNA: TGTGCCAGCAGTCTAAGCGGGAGCTCCTACAATGAGCAGTTCTTC; D: TRBD2; J: TRBJ2-1; V: TRBV2; size: .
CDR3: CASSTGQKNTEAFF; DNA: TGCGCCAGCAGCACGGGACAGAAGAACACTGAAGCTTTCTTT; D: TRBD1; J: TRBJ1-1; V: TRBV5-1; size: .
CDR3: CASSPRDRGGSYGYTF; DNA: TGTGCCAGCAGTCCCCGGGACAGGGGAGGGTCTTATGGCTACACCTTC; D: TRBD1; J: TRBJ1-2; V: TRBV2; size: once
CDR3: CASSPGTGEETQYF; DNA: TGTGCCAGCTCACCGGGGACAGGGGAAGAGACCCAGTACTTC; D: TRBD1; J: TRBJ2-5; V: TRBV18; size: .
CDR3: CASSLVAHPYNEQFF; DNA: TGTGCCAGCAGTTTGGTAGCGCATCCTTACAATGAGCAGTTCTTC; D: .; J: TRBJ2-1; V: TRBV27; size: .
CDR3: CASTRGQGSNEQFF; DNA: TGTGCCAGCACCAGGGGACAGGGGTCGAATGAGCAGTTCTTC; D: TRBD1; J: TRBJ2-1; V: TRBV6-1; size: .
CDR3: CASSTHSGNTIYF; DNA: TGTGCCAGTAGTACCCACTCTGGAAACACCATATATTTT; D: .; J: TRBJ1-3; V: TRBV19; size: .
CDR3: CASSPNRYSNQPQHF; DNA: TGTGCCAGCAGTCCAAACAGGTATAGCAATCAGCCCCAGCATTTT; D: .; J: TRBJ1-5; V: TRBV6-5; size: few
CDR3: CASSPIRGARNTIYF; DNA: TGTGCCAGCAGCCCAATCAGGGGCGCAAGGAACACCATATATTTT; D: .; J: TRBJ1-3; V: TRBV6-6; size: .
CDR3: CASRDSGTFEAFF; DNA: TGTGCCAGCAGGGACTCAGGAACCTTTGAAGCTTTCTTT; D: .; J: TRBJ1-1; V: TRBV27; size: .
CDR3: CASSRNSDRSNTGELFF; DNA: TGCGCCAGCAGCAGAAATTCAGACAGGTCGAACACCGGGGAGCTGTTTTTT; D: .; J: TRBJ2-2; V: TRBV4-1; size: .
CDR3: CASSLSGDIYEQYF; DNA: TGTGCCAGCAGCTTATCAGGGGACATATACGAGCAGTACTTC; D: .; J: TRBJ2-7; V: TRBV13; size: .
CDR3: CAWSVQGRSYEQYF; DNA: TGTGCCTGGAGTGTACAGGGTCGCTCCTACGAGCAGTACTTC; D: .; J: TRBJ2-7; V: TRBV30; size: .
CDR3: CASGLIQTYMNTEAFF; DNA: TGTGCTAGTGGTTTGATACAGACCTATATGAACACTGAAGCTTTCTTT; D: .; J: TRBJ1-1; V: TRBV12-5; size: .
CDR3: CASSYSQGRNYGYTF; DNA: TGTGCCAGCAGTTACTCTCAGGGGCGGAACTATGGCTACACCTTC; D: .; J: TRBJ1-2; V: TRBV6-5; size: .
CDR3: CASSVKTGSSYEQYF; DNA: TGTGCCAGCAGCGTCAAGACAGGGAGCTCCTACGAGCAGTACTTC; D: TRBD1; J: TRBJ2-7; V: TRBV6-1; size: .
CDR3: CASSSIPGETQYF; DNA: TGTGCCAGCAGTTCCATCCCCGGGGAGACCCAGTACTTC; D: .; J: TRBJ2-5; V: TRBV27; size: .
CDR3: CACQLSGTNEKLFF; DNA: TGTGCCTGCCAACTCTCGGGGACTAATGAAAAACTGTTTTTT; D: .; J: TRBJ1-4; V: TRBV30; size: many
CDR3: CASSLAGPGQTASPLHF; DNA: TGTGCCAGCAGCTTGGCCGGTCCGGGACAGACTGCTTCACCCCTCCACTTT; D: TRBD1; J: TRBJ1-6; V: TRBV5-4; size: .
CDR3: CASSLDPGRDTEAFF; DNA: TGCGCCAGCAGCTTGGACCCCGGGAGGGACACTGAAGCTTTCTTT; D: .; J: TRBJ1-1; V: TRBV5-1; size: .
CDR3: CASDGQNTEAFF; DNA: TGTGCCAGCGATGGACAGAACACTGAAGCTTTCTTT; D: .; J: TRBJ1-1; V: TRBV2; size: .
CDR3: CASSPGTSGSNEQFF; DNA: TGCGCCAGCAGCCCCGGGACTAGCGGGAGCAATGAGCAGTTCTTC; D: TRBD2; J: TRBJ2-1; V: TRBV5-1; size: .
CDR3: CASSPWRERPGNYEQYF; DNA: TGTGCCAGCAGCCCCTGGCGGGAAAGGCCGGGAAACTACGAGCAGTACTTC; D: .; J: TRBJ2-7; V: TRBV7-6; size: .
CDR3: CASGASGTYNEQFF; DNA: TGTGCCAGCGGGGCTAGCGGGACCTACAATGAGCAGTTCTTC; D: TRBD2; J: TRBJ2-1; V: TRBV6-5; size: .
CDR3: CASSPTGANYGYTF; DNA: TGTGCCAGCAGCCCAACAGGGGCCAACTATGGCTACACCTTC; D: TRBD1; J: TRBJ1-2; V: TRBV5-6; size: .
CDR3: CAISDGRRQGSNQPQHF; DNA: TGTGCCATCAGTGACGGGAGGAGACAGGGGAGCAATCAGCCCCAGCATTTT; D: TRBD1; J: TRBJ1-5; V: TRBV10-3; size: .
CDR3: CASSPSFQWGSYGYTF; DNA: TGTGCCAGCAGCCCGTCGTTTCAATGGGGCAGTTATGGCTACACCTTC; D: .; J: TRBJ1-2; V: TRBV5-6; size: .
CDR3: CASSLSLTGYNEKLFF; DNA: TGTGCCAGCAGCTTGTCCCTGACAGGATATAATGAAAAACTGTTTTTT; D: .; J: TRBJ1-4; V: TRBV5-6; size: .